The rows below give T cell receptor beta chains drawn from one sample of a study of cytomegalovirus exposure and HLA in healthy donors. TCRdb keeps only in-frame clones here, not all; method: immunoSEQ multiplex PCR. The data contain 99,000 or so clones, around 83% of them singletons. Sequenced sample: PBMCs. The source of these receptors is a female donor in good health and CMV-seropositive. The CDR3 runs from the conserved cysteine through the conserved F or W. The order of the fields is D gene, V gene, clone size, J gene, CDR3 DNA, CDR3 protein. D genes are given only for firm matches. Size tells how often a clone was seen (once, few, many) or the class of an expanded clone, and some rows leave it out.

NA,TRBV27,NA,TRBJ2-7,TGTGCCAGCAGTTTGACAGCCTCCTACGAGCAGTACTTC,CASSLTASYEQYF
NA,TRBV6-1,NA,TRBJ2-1,TGTGCCAGCAGCCTGGACGGGGACAATGAGCAGTTCTTC,CASSLDGDNEQFF
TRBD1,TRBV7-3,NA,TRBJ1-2,TGTGCCAGCAGCCCACGAGGGGGGACAGGGGATGGCTACCCCTTC,CASSPRGGTGDGYPF
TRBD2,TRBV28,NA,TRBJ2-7,TGTGCCAGCAGCGTGGGACTAGCGGGAGTACACGAGCAGTACTTC,CASSVGLAGVHEQYF
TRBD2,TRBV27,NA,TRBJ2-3,TGTGCCAGCAGTTTCCGGTTCGGCGGGGGGGCTTGGAGCACAGATACGCAGTATTTT,CASSFRFGGGAWSTDTQYF
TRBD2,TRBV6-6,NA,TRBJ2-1,TGTGCCAGCAGTTACCTGACTAGCGGGCGATACAATGAGCAGTTCTTC,CASSYLTSGRYNEQFF
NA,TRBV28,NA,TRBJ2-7,TGTGCCAGCAGTTTGGCCCAGTCCTACGAGCAGTACTTC,CASSLAQSYEQYF
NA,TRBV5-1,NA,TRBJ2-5,TGCGCCAGCAGCAGGTGGCGGGGAGAGACCCAGTACTTC,CASSRWRGETQYF
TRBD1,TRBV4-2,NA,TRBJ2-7,TGTGCCAGCAGCCAAGCGACCGGGACAGGGGTCTACGAGCAGTACTTC,CASSQATGTGVYEQYF
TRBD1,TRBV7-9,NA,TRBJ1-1,TGTGCCAGCAGGAACGGGGCCGACAGGGCCACTGAAGCTTTCTTT,CASRNGADRATEAFF
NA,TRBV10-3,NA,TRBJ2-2,TGTGCCACCTCGGCCCAGGACAGCAACACCGGGGAGCTGTTTTTT,CATSAQDSNTGELFF
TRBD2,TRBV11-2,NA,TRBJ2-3,TGTGCCAGCAGCCTTCGGGCTAGCGGGATCACAGATACGCAGTATTTT,CASSLRASGITDTQYF
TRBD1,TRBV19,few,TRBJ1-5,TGTGCCAGTAGGGACAGGGGAAATCAGCCCCAGCATTTT,CASRDRGNQPQHF
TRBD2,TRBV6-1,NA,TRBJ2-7,TGTGCCAGCAGCCTAGGACTAGCGGGAAAGTACGAGCAGTACTTC,CASSLGLAGKYEQYF
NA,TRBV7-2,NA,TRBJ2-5,TGTGCCAGCAGCTTAGATCTCCTTCTCCCCCAGTACTTC,CASSLDLLLPQYF
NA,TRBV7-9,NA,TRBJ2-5,TGTGCCAGCAGCTCTGACTGGGAGGAGACCCAGTACTTC,CASSSDWEETQYF
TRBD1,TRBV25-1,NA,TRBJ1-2,TGTGCCAGCAGTGTTGGGGACAGTTATGGCTACACCTTC,CASSVGDSYGYTF
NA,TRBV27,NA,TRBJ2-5,TGTGCCAGCAGTTTAGGGTCAGGGGAGGGGCCGAAGACCCAGTACTTC,CASSLGSGEGPKTQYF
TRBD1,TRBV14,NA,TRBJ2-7,TGTGCCAGCAGCCACGGACAGGGGTCCCGCTCCTACGAGCAGTACTTC,CASSHGQGSRSYEQYF